The present T cell receptor beta chain was sequenced within a study of PD-L1 blockade in urothelial cancer. Study-wide context: Patients' atezolizumab regimen, 1,200 mg intravenously every 3 weeks, began in the mid-2010s. Male sex and bladder-origin urothelial cancer characterized twenty-five of the 29 patients. At 6 weeks and at 3 weeks (second dose) after treatment start, blood was analyzed.

There are 13 residues in the CDR3. Trimming cost V 6 bases and J 7 bases; bases outside gene matches: 4. Germline V gene data show CDR1 as GTSNPN and CDR2 as SVGIG (reference sequence). Measured with immunoSEQ multiplex PCR; TCRdb has only the in-frame clones, and not every one. The data contain 55,000 to 80,000 clones, about 86% of them singletons. Specified time point: pretreatment peripheral blood. The source was PBMCs, collected around atezolizumab (anti-PD-L1) treatment. The TCR originated in an older man with urothelial cancer. The gene calls are TRBV30 and TRBJ2-1; TRBD1 aligns across 12 bases. The CDR3 DNA follows: TGTGCCTGCCGGGACAGGGGGCTAAATGAGCAGTTCTTC. Protein product: CACRDRGLNEQFF.